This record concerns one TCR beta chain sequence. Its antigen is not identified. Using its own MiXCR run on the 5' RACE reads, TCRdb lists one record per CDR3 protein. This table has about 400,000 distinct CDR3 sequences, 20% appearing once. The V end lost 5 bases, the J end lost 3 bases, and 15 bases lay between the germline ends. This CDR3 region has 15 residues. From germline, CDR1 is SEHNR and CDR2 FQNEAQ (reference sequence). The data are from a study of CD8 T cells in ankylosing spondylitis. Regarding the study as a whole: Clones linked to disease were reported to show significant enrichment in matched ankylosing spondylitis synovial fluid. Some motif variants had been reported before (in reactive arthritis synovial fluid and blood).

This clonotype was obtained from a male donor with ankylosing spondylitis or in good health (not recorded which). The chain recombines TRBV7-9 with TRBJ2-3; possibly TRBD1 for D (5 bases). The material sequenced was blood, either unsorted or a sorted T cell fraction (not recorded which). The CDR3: CASSPDPQGTDTQYF. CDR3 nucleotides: TGTGCCAGCAGCCCAGATCCCCAGGGTACAGATACGCAGTATTTT.